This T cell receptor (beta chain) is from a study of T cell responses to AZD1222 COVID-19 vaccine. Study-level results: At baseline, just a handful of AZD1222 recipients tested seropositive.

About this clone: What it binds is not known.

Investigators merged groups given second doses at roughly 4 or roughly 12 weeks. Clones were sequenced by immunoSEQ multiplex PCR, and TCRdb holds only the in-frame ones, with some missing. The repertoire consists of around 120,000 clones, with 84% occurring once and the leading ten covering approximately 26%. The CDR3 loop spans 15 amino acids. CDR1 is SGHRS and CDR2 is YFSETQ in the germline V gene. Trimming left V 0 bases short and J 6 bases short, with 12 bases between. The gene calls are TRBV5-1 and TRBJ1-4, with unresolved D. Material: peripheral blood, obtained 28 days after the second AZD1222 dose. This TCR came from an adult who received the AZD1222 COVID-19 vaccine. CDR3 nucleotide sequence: TGCGCCAGCAGCTTGGAGGGAGGCGTGTATGAAAAACTGTTTTTT. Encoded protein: CASSLEGGVYEKLFF.